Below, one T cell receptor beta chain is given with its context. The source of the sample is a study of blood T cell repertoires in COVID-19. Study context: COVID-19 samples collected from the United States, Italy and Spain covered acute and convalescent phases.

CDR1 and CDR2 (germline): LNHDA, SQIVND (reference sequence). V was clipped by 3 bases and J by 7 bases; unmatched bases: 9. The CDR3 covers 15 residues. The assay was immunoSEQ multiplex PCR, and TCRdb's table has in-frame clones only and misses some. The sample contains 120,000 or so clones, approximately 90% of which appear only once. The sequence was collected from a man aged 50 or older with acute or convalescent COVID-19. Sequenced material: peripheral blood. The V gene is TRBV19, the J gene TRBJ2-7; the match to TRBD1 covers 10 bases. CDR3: CASSIYFDRGLEQYF. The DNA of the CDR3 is TGTGCCAGTAGTATTTATTTCGACAGGGGGCTAGAGCAGTACTTC.